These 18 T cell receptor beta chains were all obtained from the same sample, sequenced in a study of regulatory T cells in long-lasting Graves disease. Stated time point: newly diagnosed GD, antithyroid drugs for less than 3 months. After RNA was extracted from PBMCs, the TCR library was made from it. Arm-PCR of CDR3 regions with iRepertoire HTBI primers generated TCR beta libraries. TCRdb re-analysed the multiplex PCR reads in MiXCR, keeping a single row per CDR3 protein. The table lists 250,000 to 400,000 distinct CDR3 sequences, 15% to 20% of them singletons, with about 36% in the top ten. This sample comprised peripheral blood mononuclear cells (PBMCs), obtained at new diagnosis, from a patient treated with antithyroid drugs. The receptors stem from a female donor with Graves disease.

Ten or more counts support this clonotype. The CDR3 loop is CASSLKRPRQFF. CDR3 nucleotide sequence: TGTGCCAGCAGCCTGAAGCGGCCTCGGCAGTTCTTC. The chain carries TRBV11-1 and TRBJ2-1; a possible D gene is TRBD2 (5 bases). This CDR3 is built from 12 residues. Germline lookup yields CDR1 SGHAT and CDR2 FQDESV (reference sequence). With 5 bases removed from V and 12 bases from J, the gap between germline ends came to 14 bases.

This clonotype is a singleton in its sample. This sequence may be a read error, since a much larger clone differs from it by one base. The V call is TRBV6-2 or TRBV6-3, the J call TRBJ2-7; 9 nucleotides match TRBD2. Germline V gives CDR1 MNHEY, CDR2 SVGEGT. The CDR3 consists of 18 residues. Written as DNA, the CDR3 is TGTGCCAGCAGTGAAGGAACTGTCAGGACTAGCGTCATATACGAGCAGTGCTTC. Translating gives CASSEGTVRTSVIYEQCF.

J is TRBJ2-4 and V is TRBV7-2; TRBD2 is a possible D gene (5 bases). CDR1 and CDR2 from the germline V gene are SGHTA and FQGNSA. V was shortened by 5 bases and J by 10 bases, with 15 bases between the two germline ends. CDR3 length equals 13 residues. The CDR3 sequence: CASSGKRTGIQYF. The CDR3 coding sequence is TGTGCCAGCAGCGGGAAAAGGACGGGGATTCAGTACTTC.

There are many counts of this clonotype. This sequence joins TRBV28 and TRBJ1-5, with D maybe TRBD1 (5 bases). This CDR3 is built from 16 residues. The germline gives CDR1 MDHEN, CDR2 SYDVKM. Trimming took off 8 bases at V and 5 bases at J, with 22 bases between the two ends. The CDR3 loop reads CASDDTGAGFDQPQHF. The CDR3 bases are TGTGCCAGCGACGATACCGGGGCAGGGTTCGATCAGCCCCAGCATTTT.

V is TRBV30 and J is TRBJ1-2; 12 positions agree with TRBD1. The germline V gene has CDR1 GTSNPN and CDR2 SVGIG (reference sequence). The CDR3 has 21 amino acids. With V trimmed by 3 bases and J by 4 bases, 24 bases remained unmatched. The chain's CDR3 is CAWRALRIFPGQGASGYGYTF. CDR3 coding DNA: TGTGCCTGGAGAGCACTAAGAATTTTTCCGGGACAGGGGGCGTCTGGCTATGGCTACACCTTC.

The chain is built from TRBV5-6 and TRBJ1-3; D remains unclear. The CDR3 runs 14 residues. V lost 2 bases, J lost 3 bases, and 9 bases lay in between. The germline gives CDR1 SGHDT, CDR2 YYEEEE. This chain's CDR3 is CASSFGNDGNTIYF. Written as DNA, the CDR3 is TGTGCCAGCAGCTTTGGAAACGATGGAAACACCATATATTTT.

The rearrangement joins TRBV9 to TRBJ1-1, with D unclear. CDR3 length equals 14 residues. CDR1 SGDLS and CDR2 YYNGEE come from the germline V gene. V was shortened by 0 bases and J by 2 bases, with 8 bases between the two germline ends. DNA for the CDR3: TGTGCCAGCAGCGTAGCTGCTCTTAACACTGAAGCTTTCTTT. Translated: CASSVAALNTEAFF.

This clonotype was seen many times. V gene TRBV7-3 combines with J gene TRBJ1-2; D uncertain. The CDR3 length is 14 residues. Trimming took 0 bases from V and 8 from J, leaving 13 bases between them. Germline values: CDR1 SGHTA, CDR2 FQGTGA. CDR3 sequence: CASSLTSRGGGYTF. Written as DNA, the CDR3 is TGTGCCAGCAGCTTAACCTCCCGGGGAGGCGGCTACACCTTC.

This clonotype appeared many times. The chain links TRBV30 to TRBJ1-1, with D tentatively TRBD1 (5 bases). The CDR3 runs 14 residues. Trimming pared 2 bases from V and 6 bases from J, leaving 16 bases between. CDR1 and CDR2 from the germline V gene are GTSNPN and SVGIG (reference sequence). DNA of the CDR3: TGTGCCTGGAGTCCCATCGTTAGGGGATCTGAAGCTTTCTTT. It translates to CAWSPIVRGSEAFF. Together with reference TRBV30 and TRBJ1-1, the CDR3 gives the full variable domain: SQTIHQWPATLVQPVGSPLSLECTVEGTSNPNLYWYRQAAGRGLQLLFYSVGIGQISSEVPQNLSASRPQDRQFILSSKKLLLSDSGFYLCAWSPIVRGSEAFFGQGTRLTVV.

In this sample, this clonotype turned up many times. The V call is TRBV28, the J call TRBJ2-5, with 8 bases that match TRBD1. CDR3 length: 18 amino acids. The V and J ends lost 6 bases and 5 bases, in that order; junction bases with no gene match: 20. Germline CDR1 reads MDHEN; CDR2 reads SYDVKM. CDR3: CASSLPEHADRGEETQYF. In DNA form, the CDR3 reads TGTGCCAGCAGCCTCCCCGAACACGCCGACAGGGGAGAGGAGACCCAGTACTTC.

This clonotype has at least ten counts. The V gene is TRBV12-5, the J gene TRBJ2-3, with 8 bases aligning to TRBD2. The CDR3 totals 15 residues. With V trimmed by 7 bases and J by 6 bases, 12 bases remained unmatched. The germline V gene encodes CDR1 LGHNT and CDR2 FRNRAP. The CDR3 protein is CASADHGLASDTQYF. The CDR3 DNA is TGTGCTAGTGCCGACCACGGACTAGCCTCCGATACGCAGTATTTT.

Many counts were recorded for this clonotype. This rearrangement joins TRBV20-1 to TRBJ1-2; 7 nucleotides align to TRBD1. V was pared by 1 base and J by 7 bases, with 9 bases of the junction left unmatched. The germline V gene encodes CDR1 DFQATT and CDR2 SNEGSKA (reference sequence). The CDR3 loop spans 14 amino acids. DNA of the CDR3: TGCAGTGCTAGAGTTCCACAGGGGAAAATTGGCTACACCTTC. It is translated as CSARVPQGKIGYTF.

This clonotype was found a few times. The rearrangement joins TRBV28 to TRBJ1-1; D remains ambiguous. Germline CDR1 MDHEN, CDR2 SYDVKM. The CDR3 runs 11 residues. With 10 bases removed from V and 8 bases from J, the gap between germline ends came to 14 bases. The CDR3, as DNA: TGTGCCACCGAAGTTCAGGACGAAGCTTTCTTT. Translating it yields CATEVQDEAFF.

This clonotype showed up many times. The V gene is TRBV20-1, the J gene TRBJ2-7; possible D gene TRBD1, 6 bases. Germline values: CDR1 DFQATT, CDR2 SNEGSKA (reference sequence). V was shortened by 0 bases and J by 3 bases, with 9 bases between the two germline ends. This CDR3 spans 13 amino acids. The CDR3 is CSARDDRYYEQYF. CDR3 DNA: TGCAGTGCTAGAGATGACAGGTACTACGAGCAGTACTTC.

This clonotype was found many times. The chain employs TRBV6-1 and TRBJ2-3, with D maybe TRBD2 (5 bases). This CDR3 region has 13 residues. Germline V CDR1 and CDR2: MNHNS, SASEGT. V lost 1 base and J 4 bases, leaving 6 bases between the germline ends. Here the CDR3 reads CASSEEDSDTQYF. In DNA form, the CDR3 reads TGTGCCAGCAGTGAAGAGGACTCAGATACGCAGTATTTT.

CDR3 coding DNA: TGTGCCTGGAGTTCAATCCGTACTAGCGGTTACACAGATACGCAGTATTTT. Residues: CAWSSIRTSGYTDTQYF. The chain employs TRBV30 and TRBJ2-3; 8 bases are a match to TRBD2. Germline V lookup: CDR1 GTSNPN, CDR2 SVGIG (reference sequence). CDR3 size: 17 residues. The V gene end was trimmed by 2 bases and the J gene end by 2 bases; junction bases not matched to a gene: 12.

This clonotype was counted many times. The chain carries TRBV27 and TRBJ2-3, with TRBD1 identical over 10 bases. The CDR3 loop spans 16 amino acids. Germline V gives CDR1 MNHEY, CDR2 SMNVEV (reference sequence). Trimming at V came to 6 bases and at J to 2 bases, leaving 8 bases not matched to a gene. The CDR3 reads CASRRTGGRITDTQYF. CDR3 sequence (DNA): TGTGCCAGCAGAAGGACAGGGGGAAGAATCACAGATACGCAGTATTTT.

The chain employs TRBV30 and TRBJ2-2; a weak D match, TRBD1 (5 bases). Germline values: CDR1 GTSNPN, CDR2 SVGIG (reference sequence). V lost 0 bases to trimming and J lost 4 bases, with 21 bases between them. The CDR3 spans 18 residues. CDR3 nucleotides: TGTGCCTGGAGTGTGCCCCTATCAGGGTCAGGTGTCACCGGGGAGCTGTTTTTT. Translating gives CAWSVPLSGSGVTGELFF.